This TCR beta chain appears in the sequencing data of a study of immune evolution from preneoplasia to lung adenocarcinoma. The CDR3 totals 15 residues. Germline-derived CDR1 and CDR2 are SGHNT and YYREEE (reference sequence). Trimming at V came to 4 bases and at J to 4 bases, leaving 8 bases not matched to a gene. Some clones are missing from TCRdb's copy, which holds only in-frame ones; the method was immunoSEQ multiplex PCR. Among roughly 7,900 clones listed, around 80% were seen once. Resections took place in Japan or China from the mid-2010s to the late 2010s. The chain combines TRBV5-4 with TRBJ2-1; 7 positions match TRBD2. This TCR was recovered from a person aged 70 to 85 with lung adenocarcinoma. Sequencing was performed on FFPE adjacent normal lung tissue. CDR3 DNA: TGTGCCAGCAGCGGTAGCGGGCCAGTTTACAATGAGCAGTTCTTC. It specifies CASSGSGPVYNEQFF.